The 8 T cell receptor beta chains listed next were all sequenced from one sample in a study of blood T cells in healthy people across ages (dated by TCRdb to about 2015). Library preparation used 5' RACE. Data came from an Illumina HiSeq 2500. A second 7 to 11 cycle PCR used a sample-barcoded 5' primer and a J-beta primer mix. Through fastp at Q25 and MiXCR, TCRdb rebuilt clones from the public reads, retaining in-frame beta chains. Every CDR3 protein is listed once, alongside the most common genes and DNA of its rows. The sample has hundreds of thousands of distinct CDR3 sequences on record, about 30% of them singletons. 15% of the sample goes to the ten largest clones. The source material was blood. These receptors came from a woman older than 75 in good health. Donor details come from another sample of the same person, matched by shared clones.

Here the CDR3 reads CSASTQGGKQYF. The CDR3 DNA follows: TGCAGTGCTAGCACCCAGGGAGGAAAGCAGTACTTC. The J gene is TRBJ2-5, the V gene TRBV20-1, with D tentatively TRBD2 (6 bases). This CDR3 contains 12 residues. Germline V gene data show CDR1 as DFQATT and CDR2 as SNEGSKA (reference sequence). Trimming stripped 3 bases from V and 11 bases from J, with 16 bases between.

The chain joins TRBV4-3 to TRBJ2-5, with 7 bases identical to TRBD2. Trimming took 2 bases from V and 7 from J; bases not matched to a gene: 7. The CDR3 covers 14 residues. Germline V gives CDR1 LGHNA, CDR2 YSLEER. This chain's CDR3 is CASSQMTSGGTQYF. As DNA, the CDR3 is TGCGCCAGCAGCCAAATGACGTCGGGAGGGACCCAGTACTTC.

J is TRBJ1-3 and V is TRBV6-5; D is uncertain. The CDR3 has 16 amino acids. Germline V gene sequence: CDR1 MNHEY, CDR2 SVGAGI. Deletions cut 2 bases from V and 4 bases from J, with 15 bases between. For the CDR3, the DNA is TGTGCCAGCAGTTACCTCGGGCGCCGGGGAGGAAACACCATATATTTT. Its protein is CASSYLGRRGGNTIYF.

The V call is TRBV5-1, the J call TRBJ2-5; perhaps TRBD1 as D (6 bases). Germline V gene data show CDR1 as SGHRS and CDR2 as YFSETQ. V lost 7 bases and J lost 4, with 17 bases in between. There are 14 residues in the CDR3. CDR3 sequence reads: CASSYDTGSETQYF. The CDR3 nucleotides read TGCGCCAGCTCCTATGATACAGGGTCAGAGACCCAGTACTTC.

This rearrangement joins TRBV6-5 to TRBJ2-3, with 7 positions matching TRBD2. The CDR3 loop spans 15 amino acids. Unmatched junction bases numbered 7, after V lost 5 bases and J lost 2 bases. In germline, CDR1 is MNHEY, CDR2 SVGAGI. CDR3 loop: CASSRDYENTDTQYF. The CDR3 DNA follows: TGTGCCAGCAGTAGGGACTATGAGAACACAGATACGCAGTATTTT.

This clonotype was recorded at least ten times. A much larger clonotype is one base distant, so this may be a read error. This chain connects TRBV5-1 to TRBJ2-7, with TRBD1 identical over 7 bases. The junction had 10 bases not matched to a gene; V was cut back by 6 bases and J by 4 bases. Germline CDR1 is SGHRS and CDR2 is YFSETQ. The CDR3 is made up of 14 amino acids. The CDR3 DNA sequence: TGCGCCAGCAACCGGACAGGTGCACCTTACGAGCAGTACTTC. Translated, it gives CASNRTGAPYEQYF.

Written as DNA, the CDR3 is TGTGCCAGCAGTTTCTTCCCGGACAGTAATTCACCCCTCCACTTT. It specifies CASSFFPDSNSPLHF. The J gene is TRBJ1-6, the V gene TRBV27; D possibly corresponds to TRBD1 (6 bases). Trimming removed 3 bases from V and 6 bases from J, with 12 bases in between. This CDR3 comprises 15 residues. CDR1 is MNHEY and CDR2 is SMNVEV in the germline V gene (reference sequence).

This chain connects TRBV20-1 to TRBJ1-1; no clear D gene. Per germline, CDR1 DFQATT and CDR2 SNEGSKA (reference sequence). This CDR3 is 13 amino acids long. Between the trimmed V and J ends, which lost 3 bases and 4 bases, there was a span of 12 bases. CDR3: CSASPAWGTEAFF. CDR3 coding DNA: TGCAGTGCTAGCCCTGCCTGGGGCACTGAAGCTTTCTTT.